Presented here are 17 T cell receptor beta chains from one specimen sequenced in a study of blood T cells in healthy people across ages. Primed by a sample-barcoded 5' primer and a J-beta primer mix, a second PCR proceeded for about 7 to 11 cycles. One entry per CDR3 protein results from TCRdb running MiXCR on the 5' RACE reads. The sample lists 1.5 million to 2 million distinct CDR3 sequences; around half were seen once. The source material was blood. The origin of the receptors is a woman aged 40 to 50 in good health.

This clonotype has ten or more counts. This chain uses TRBV29-1 with TRBJ2-5; tentatively, D is TRBD1 (7 bases). Trimming pared 4 bases from V and 5 bases from J, leaving 11 bases between. This CDR3 contains 12 residues. Per the germline V gene, CDR1 is SQVTM and CDR2 is ANQGSEA. The CDR3 loop reads CSVGPGGETQYF. DNA of the CDR3: TGCAGCGTTGGACCAGGGGGGGAGACCCAGTACTTC.

This clonotype was counted a few times. This chain links TRBV12-3 or TRBV12-4 with TRBJ2-1; D ambiguous. V dropped 6 bases and J dropped 9 bases, with 9 bases sitting between them. The CDR3 is 11 residues long. The CDR3 nucleotides read TGTGCCAGCAGCCCATCCCTTGAGCAGTTCTTC. As protein: CASSPSLEQFF.

The gene calls are TRBV5-1 and TRBJ2-3; D remains ambiguous. Trimming stripped 4 bases from V and 2 bases from J, with 11 bases between. There are 14 residues in the CDR3. Germline CDR1 and CDR2: SGHRS and YFSETQ. The CDR3 protein is CASSIDLNTDTQYF. For the CDR3, the DNA is TGCGCCAGCAGCATCGACTTGAACACAGATACGCAGTATTTT.

A single count supports this clonotype. The V gene is TRBV15, the J gene TRBJ2-1; 11 bases are shared with TRBD2. In germline, CDR1 is LNHNV, CDR2 YYDKDF (reference sequence). V lost 5 bases, J lost 8 bases, and 5 bases stayed unmatched. The CDR3 has 14 amino acids. This chain's CDR3 is CATSGGLAEDEQFF. The CDR3 DNA reads as TGTGCCACCAGCGGGGGACTAGCGGAAGATGAGCAGTTCTTC.

The sample holds a few counts of this clonotype. This chain links TRBV6-6 with TRBJ2-7, with a possible D match to TRBD2 (6 bases). Germline assignment: CDR1 MNHNY and CDR2 SVGAGI (reference sequence). Trimming left V 6 bases short and J 0 bases short, with 15 bases between. The CDR3 is made up of 15 amino acids. For the CDR3, the DNA is TGTGCCAGCAGATCGACGGGGACTTTCTCCTACGAGCAGTACTTC. Translation: CASRSTGTFSYEQYF.

The chain joins TRBV4-3 to TRBJ2-7; either TRBD1 or TRBD2 may supply D (6 bases each). This CDR3 is 15 amino acids long. Germline CDR1 is LGHNA and CDR2 is YSLEER. Trimming removed 1 base from V and 5 bases from J, with 15 bases in between. CDR3 coding DNA: TGCGCCAGCAGCCAAGGGGCGGGGACAATCGACGAGCAGTACTTC. Translating it yields CASSQGAGTIDEQYF.

The V and J genes are TRBV6-2 or TRBV6-3 and TRBJ1-4; no clear D gene. Per the germline V gene, CDR1 is MNHEY and CDR2 is SVGEGT. Trimming took off 0 bases at V and 1 base at J, with 9 bases between the two ends. The CDR3 is made up of 16 amino acids. The CDR3 region has the DNA TGTGCCAGCAGTTACTCCGACGGGGTAACTAATGAAAAACTGTTTTTT. Translation: CASSYSDGVTNEKLFF.

The rearrangement joins TRBV20-1 to TRBJ2-1; 8 bases are a match to TRBD1. The germline V gene encodes CDR1 DFQATT and CDR2 SNEGSKA (reference sequence). This CDR3 has 16 residues. Losses at the gene ends were 2 bases for V and 7 bases for J; bases not matched to a gene: 13. The CDR3 protein is CSARLVSGGKVNEQFF. The CDR3 nucleotides read TGCAGTGCTAGATTGGTGTCAGGGGGCAAGGTGAATGAGCAGTTCTTC.

This sequence joins TRBV12-3 or TRBV12-4 and TRBJ2-1; TRBD2 aligns across 7 bases. The CDR3 length is 14 residues. V lost 6 bases to trimming and J lost 4 bases; unmatched junction nucleotides: 6. As DNA, the CDR3 is TGTGCCAGCAGCCGCCAGCGGGGATACAATGAGCAGTTCTTC. Translating gives CASSRQRGYNEQFF.

The DNA of the CDR3 is TGTGCCAGCAGCCAAGACCGGGACAGGGGATTCGAATTCTATGGCTACACCTTC. Protein product: CASSQDRDRGFEFYGYTF. The chain combines TRBV4-2 with TRBJ1-2, with TRBD1 identical over 10 bases. V trimming: 0 bases; J trimming: 4 bases; junction bases outside the gene matches: 11. Germline loops: CDR1 LGHNA, CDR2 YNFKEQ. CDR3 length: 18 amino acids.

As for this clonotype: This may come from a read error, since a much larger clone is one base off. CDR3 sequence reads: CASSLHGTYGYTF. The CDR3 DNA is TGTGCCAGCAGCTTACACGGGACCTATGGCTACACCTTC. V usage is TRBV7-2 and J usage is TRBJ1-2, with TRBD1 as a possible D gene (5 bases). This CDR3 contains 13 residues. The germline V and J ends were trimmed by 2 bases and 4 bases, with 8 bases remaining between them. Germline lookup yields CDR1 SGHTA and CDR2 FQGNSA.

This clonotype was seen a single time. The CDR3 reads CASSRTSGVSSETQYF. The CDR3 DNA reads TGTGCCAGCAGTCGGACTAGCGGGGTTTCTTCAGAGACCCAGTACTTC. This chain links TRBV28 with TRBJ2-5; TRBD2 aligns across 12 bases. The germline V gene has CDR1 MDHEN and CDR2 SYDVKM. The CDR3 has 16 residues. Trimming took 5 bases from V and 4 from J; bases not matched to a gene: 8.

The gene calls are TRBV12-3 or TRBV12-4 and TRBJ2-7; D uncertain. The end of the DNA is better explained by TRBJ2-5, so the J call may be wrong. The CDR3 is made up of 15 amino acids. The CDR3 loop reads CASSFARPIQETQYF. CDR3 DNA: TGTGCCAGCAGTTTTGCCAGGCCGATCCAAGAGACCCAGTACTTC.

This clonotype was seen only a few times. V and J are TRBV27 and TRBJ2-7; D unresolved. The ends were cut back, 5 bases at V and 4 bases at J, with 12 bases in the middle. CDR3 length: 13 amino acids. The germline V gene encodes CDR1 MNHEY and CDR2 SMNVEV (reference sequence). The CDR3 sequence: CASSPRHGYEQYF. CDR3 DNA: TGTGCCAGCAGTCCCAGGCACGGGTACGAGCAGTACTTC.

J is TRBJ1-2 and V is TRBV5-6; D is ambiguous. V lost 3 bases, J lost 8 bases, and 11 bases lay in between. The V gene's germline CDR1 is SGHDT and CDR2 YYEEEE. The CDR3 spans 12 residues. CDR3 amino acids: CASSWPQDGYTF. As DNA, the CDR3 is TGTGCCAGCAGCTGGCCCCAGGACGGCTACACCTTC.

This clonotype was found once. The chain employs TRBV4-1 and TRBJ2-1; D uncertain. Trimming cost V 0 bases and J 10 bases, with 10 bases left between them. Germline loops: CDR1 MGHRA, CDR2 YSYEKL. The CDR3 loop spans 13 amino acids. The CDR3 DNA reads as TGCGCCAGCAGCCAAGATTGGGAACAAGAGCAGTTCTTC. Amino acid sequence: CASSQDWEQEQFF.

With regard to this clonotype: The junction shows a germline mismatch at one end, possibly a read error. V is TRBV27 and J is TRBJ2-1; D gene unclear. The CDR3 covers 15 residues. The V gene's germline CDR1 is MNHEY and CDR2 SMNVEV (reference sequence). This chain's CDR3 is CASSPDVAAYSEQFF. The CDR3 nucleotides read TGTGCCAGCAGTCCGGACGTGGCGGCCTACAGTGAGCAGTTCTTC.